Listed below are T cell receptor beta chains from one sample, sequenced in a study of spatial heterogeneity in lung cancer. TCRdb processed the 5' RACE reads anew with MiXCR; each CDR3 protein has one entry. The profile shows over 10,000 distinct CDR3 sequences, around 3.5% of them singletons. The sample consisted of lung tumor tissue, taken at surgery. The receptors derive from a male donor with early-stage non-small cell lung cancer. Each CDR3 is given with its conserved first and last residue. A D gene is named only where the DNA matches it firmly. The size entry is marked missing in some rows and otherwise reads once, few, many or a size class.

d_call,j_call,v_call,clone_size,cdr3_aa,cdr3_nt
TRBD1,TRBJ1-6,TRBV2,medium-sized,CASSEALTGGINNSPLHF,TGTGCCAGCAGTGAAGCTTTGACAGGGGGCATCAATAATTCACCCCTCCACTTT
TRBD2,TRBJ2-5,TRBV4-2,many,CASSQTTSGRRRETQYF,TGTGCCAGCAGCCAAACGACTAGCGGGAGGCGCCGGGAGACCCAGTACTTC
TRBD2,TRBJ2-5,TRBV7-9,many,CASSLGTSGETQYF,TGTGCCAGCAGCCTCGGGACTAGCGGCGAGACCCAGTACTTC
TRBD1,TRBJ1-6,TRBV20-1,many,CSARDKGARGNSPLHF,TGCAGTGCTAGAGATAAGGGGGCTCGGGGGAATTCACCCCTCCACTTT
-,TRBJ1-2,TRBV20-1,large,CSARVGTRNYGYTF,TGCAGTGCTAGGGTCGGGACAAGGAACTATGGCTACACCTTC
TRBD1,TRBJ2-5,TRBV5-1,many,CASRQRGQGAVETQYF,TGCGCCAGCAGACAACGGGGACAGGGGGCCGTAGAGACCCAGTACTTC
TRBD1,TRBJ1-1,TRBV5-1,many,CASADRGGGTEAFF,TGCGCCAGCGCCGACAGGGGTGGAGGCACTGAAGCTTTCTTT
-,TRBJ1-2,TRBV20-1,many,CSARSPRHLGNYGYTF,TGCAGTGCTAGATCCCCTCGACACCTGGGGAACTATGGCTACACCTTC
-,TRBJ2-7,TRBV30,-,CAWSPTGYEQYF,TGTGCCTGGAGCCCCACGGGCTACGAGCAGTACTTC
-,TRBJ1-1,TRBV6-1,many,CASSFRDTNTEAFF,TGTGCCAGCAGTTTCCGGGACACGAACACTGAAGCTTTCTTT
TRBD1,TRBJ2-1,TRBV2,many,CASSRTGDSSDEQFF,TGTGCCAGCAGTCGGACAGGTGATAGTAGTGATGAGCAGTTCTTC
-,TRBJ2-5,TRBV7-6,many,CASSSLSQETQYF,TGTGCCAGCAGCTCCCTGAGCCAAGAGACCCAGTACTTC
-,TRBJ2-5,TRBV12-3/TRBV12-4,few,CASSLGGPGRQETQYF,TGTGCCAGCAGTTTAGGGGGGCCCGGGCGTCAAGAGACCCAGTACTTC
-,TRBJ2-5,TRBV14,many,CASSQSQPQETQYF,TGTGCCAGCAGCCAAAGTCAGCCCCAAGAGACCCAGTACTTC
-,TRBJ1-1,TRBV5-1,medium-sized,CASSNVNTEAFF,TGCGCCAGCAGTAACGTGAACACTGAAGCTTTCTTT
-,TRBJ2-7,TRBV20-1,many,CSARAADGQSLSYEQYF,TGCAGTGCTAGAGCCGCCGATGGCCAGTCGCTCTCCTACGAGCAGTACTTC
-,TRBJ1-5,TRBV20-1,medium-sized,CSARDGGGLGNQPQHF,TGCAGTGCTAGAGATGGGGGAGGTTTGGGCAATCAGCCCCAGCATTTT
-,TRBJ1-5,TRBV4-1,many,CASSQDLVSSGGNQPQHF,TGCGCCAGCAGCCAAGATCTAGTCAGTTCGGGAGGTAATCAGCCCCAGCATTTT
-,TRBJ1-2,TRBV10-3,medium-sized,CAISADEAFSGGYTF,TGTGCCATCAGTGCCGATGAGGCCTTCAGCGGGGGCTACACCTTC
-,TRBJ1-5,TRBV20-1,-,CSARAGSDNQPQHF,TGCAGTGCTAGGGCAGGGAGTGACAATCAGCCCCAGCATTTT
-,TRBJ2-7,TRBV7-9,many,CASSIRAKDKEENSSYEQYF,TGTGCCAGCAGCATTCGTGCGAAAGACAAGGAAGAGAACAGCTCCTACGAGCAGTACTTC
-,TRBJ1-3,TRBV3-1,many,CASSQSTLLARVSGNTIYF,TGTGCCAGCAGCCAATCGACATTACTCGCACGGGTCTCTGGAAACACCATATATTTT
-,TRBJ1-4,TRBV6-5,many,CASRDAGWDEKLFF,TGTGCCAGCAGGGATGCAGGATGGGATGAAAAACTGTTTTTT
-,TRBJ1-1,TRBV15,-,CATSEGRNTEAFF,TGTGCCACCAGCGAGGGGCGGAACACTGAAGCTTTCTTT
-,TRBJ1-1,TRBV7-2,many,CASSLARNTEAFF,TGTGCCAGCAGCTTAGCCCGGAACACTGAAGCTTTCTTT
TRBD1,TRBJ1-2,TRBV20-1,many,CSARDSTTGNYGYTF,TGCAGTGCTAGAGACTCTACGACAGGGAACTATGGCTACACCTTC
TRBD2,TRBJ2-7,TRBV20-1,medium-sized,CSAITTSGKQYF,TGCAGTGCTATCACGACTAGCGGTAAGCAGTACTTC
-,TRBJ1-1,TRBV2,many,CASSEAFGTEAFF,TGTGCCAGCAGTGAAGCGTTTGGGACCGAAGCTTTCTTT
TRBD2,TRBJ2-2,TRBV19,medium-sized,CASSIGGGIDTGELFF,TGTGCCAGTAGTATCGGGGGGGGGATCGACACCGGGGAGCTGTTTTTT